Described below is a single T cell receptor beta chain sequence and its context. Its specificity is not known. The data were taken from a study of human thymus T cells. V dropped 0 bases and J dropped 6; count of bases not matched to a gene: 14. The CDR3 totals 18 residues. Per the germline V gene, CDR1 is SGHRS and CDR2 is YFSETQ. Thymus was obtained from resections taken during corrective heart surgery. Healthy Finnish infants having corrective surgery for congenital heart defects served as donors. Whole-study findings and limits: Unrelated people showed highly overlapping thymic repertoires, related research reported. Within thymic and blood repertoires, V and J gene usage appeared to be biased.

This table comes from immunoSEQ multiplex PCR, and its TCRdb copy is limited to in-frame clones, with some not included. The table records fewer than 85,000 clones, 85% to 95% of them present only once. Sequencing was carried out using thymus tissue. The V gene is TRBV5-1, the J gene TRBJ2-1, with 8 bases matching TRBD2. This clonotype was obtained from a girl under two years old with a congenital heart defect but otherwise immunologically healthy. This chain's CDR3 is CASSLGSGSGVLSNEQFF. CDR3 DNA sequence: TGCGCCAGCAGCTTGGGCAGCGGGAGTGGTGTATTAAGCAATGAGCAGTTCTTC. Full variable domain (remainder filled in from reference TRBV5-1 and TRBJ2-1): KAGVTQTPRYLIKTRGQQVTLSCSPISGHRSVSWYQQTPGQGLQFLFEYFSETQRNKGNFPGRFSGRQFSNSRSEMNVSTLELGDSALYLCASSLGSGSGVLSNEQFFGPGTRLTVL.